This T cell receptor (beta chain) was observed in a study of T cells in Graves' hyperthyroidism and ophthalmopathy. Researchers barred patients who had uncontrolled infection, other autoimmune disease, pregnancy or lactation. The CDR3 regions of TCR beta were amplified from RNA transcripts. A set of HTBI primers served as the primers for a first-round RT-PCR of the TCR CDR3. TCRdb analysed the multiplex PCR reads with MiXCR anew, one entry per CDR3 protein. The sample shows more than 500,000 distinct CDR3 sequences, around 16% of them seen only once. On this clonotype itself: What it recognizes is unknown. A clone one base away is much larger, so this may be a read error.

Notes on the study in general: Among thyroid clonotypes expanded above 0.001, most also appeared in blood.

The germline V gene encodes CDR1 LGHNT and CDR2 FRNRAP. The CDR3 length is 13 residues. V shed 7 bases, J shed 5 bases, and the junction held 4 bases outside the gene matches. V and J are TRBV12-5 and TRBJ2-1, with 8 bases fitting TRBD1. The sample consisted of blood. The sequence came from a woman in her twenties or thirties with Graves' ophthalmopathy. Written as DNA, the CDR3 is TGTGCTAGTGCCCAGGGACAGGACAATGAGCAGTTCTTC. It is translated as CASAQGQDNEQFF.